This T cell receptor beta chain was identified during a study of STAT3 mutations in large granular lymphocyte leukemia. Study-level results: Every T-cell large granular lymphocyte leukemia patient had at least one immunodominant TCR beta clonotype. All newly emerging clones after therapy were STAT3 wild type.

This CDR3 is built from 16 residues. CDR1 and CDR2 (germline): SGHRS, YFSETQ. Trimming removed 4 bases from V and 5 bases from J, with 21 bases in between. A word on this clone: Its target is unknown.

This table comes from immunoSEQ multiplex PCR, and its TCRdb copy is limited to in-frame clones, with some not included. The sample has about 13,000 clones, over 75% seen once; the top ten hold 9.5% to 15%. Sample: PBMCs. V and J are TRBV5-1 and TRBJ1-1; D is ambiguous. This clonotype was sampled from a human donor with T large granular lymphocyte leukemia. Some clones in this sample may be carry-over from other donors' samples. CDR3 protein: CASSLQPGVGGTEAFF. CDR3 coding DNA: TGCGCCAGCAGCCTACAGCCCGGGGTTGGAGGAACTGAAGCTTTCTTT.